This is a list of T cell receptor beta chains from one sample in a study of blood T cells in healthy people across ages. TCRdb processed the 5' RACE reads anew with MiXCR; each CDR3 protein has one entry. This sample has about 1,800,000 distinct CDR3 sequences; approximately 30% occur once, and the top ten carry 7.7%. The sequenced material came from blood. Receptors were obtained from a woman in her twenties or thirties in good health. CDR3s include the opening cysteine and the closing phenylalanine or tryptophan. D genes are given only for firm matches. Part of the rows lack a size; the others show once, few, many or a class for expanded clones.

J,V,size,D,DNA,CDR3
TRBJ2-3,TRBV14,NA,NA,TGTGCCAGCAGCCAAGTTAGACCTCGGACAGATACGCAGTATTTT,CASSQVRPRTDTQYF
TRBJ1-5,TRBV28,few,NA,TGTGCCAGCAGTTTAAGGGCAGGGAGTTATCAGCCCCAGCATTTT,CASSLRAGSYQPQHF
TRBJ2-7,TRBV12-3/TRBV12-4,NA,NA,TGTGCCAGCAGTTTAGCGGGAGGTGCCGACGAGCAGTACTTC,CASSLAGGADEQYF
TRBJ2-7,TRBV25-1,few,NA,TGTGCCAGCAGTGAAAGATCGACTAGTTTGAACTCCTACGAGCAGTACTTC,CASSERSTSLNSYEQYF
TRBJ1-5,TRBV20-1,few,NA,TGCAGTGCTATAGCCTCCGCGAGTGGCAATCAGCCCCAGCATTTT,CSAIASASGNQPQHF
TRBJ2-3,TRBV5-1,few,NA,TGCGCCAGCAGCTTGGCCGAAGGGGGAAACACAGATACGCAGTATTTT,CASSLAEGGNTDTQYF
TRBJ2-1,TRBV10-1,NA,TRBD2,TGCGCCAGCAGTTATGGACTAGCGGGGCGCCGTGGGCAGTTCTTC,CASSYGLAGRRGQFF
TRBJ2-1,TRBV15,NA,TRBD1,TGTGCCGCCAGGAAAGACAGGGGCAAATACAATGAGCAGTTCTTC,CAARKDRGKYNEQFF
TRBJ1-2,TRBV7-9,NA,NA,TGTGCCAGCAGCCAAAATGTGGACTATGGCTACACCTTC,CASSQNVDYGYTF
TRBJ2-1,TRBV14,few,TRBD1,TGTGCCAGCAGCCAAGATCTTGGGGAAGGACAGGTTTACAATGAGCAGTTCTTC,CASSQDLGEGQVYNEQFF
TRBJ2-2,TRBV29-1,few,NA,TGCAGCACACCGGCGGCCGGACGGTGGGACGGGGAGCTGTTTTTT,CSTPAAGRWDGELFF
TRBJ2-7,TRBV29-1,NA,NA,TGCAGCGTTGAAGGAGGGGGGGCCAGGGCCTACTCCGAGCAGTACTTC,CSVEGGGARAYSEQYF
TRBJ2-4,TRBV29-1,many,NA,TGCAGCGTGACCCAAGACAGGACATCAAACATTCAGTACTTC,CSVTQDRTSNIQYF
TRBJ2-3,TRBV5-1,few,NA,TGCGCCAGCAGCTTGGCGGACAGATCAGATACGCAGTATTTT,CASSLADRSDTQYF
TRBJ1-2,TRBV20-1,many,NA,TGCAGTGTATCGCCAACAGGGAGCGATGGCTACACCTTC,CSVSPTGSDGYTF
TRBJ2-5,TRBV27,NA,NA,TGTGCCAGCCGCCCGAAACAGATCCAAGAGACCCAGTACTTC,CASRPKQIQETQYF
TRBJ2-1,TRBV24-1,NA,NA,TGTGCCACCAGTGCTGCCGGGACTCCCAATGAGCAGTTCTTC,CATSAAGTPNEQFF
TRBJ2-1,TRBV12-5,NA,TRBD2,TGTGCTAGTGGCCCCCGACTACGGGGGGGATACAATGAGCAGTTCTTC,CASGPRLRGGYNEQFF
TRBJ2-5,TRBV7-6,NA,TRBD1,TGTGCCAGCAGCTCACCGGGACAGGGGTGGGAGACCCAGTACTTC,CASSSPGQGWETQYF
TRBJ2-5,TRBV3-1,many,NA,TGTGCCAGCAGCCAAGATCGCGAGGGGCTAGAGACCCAGTACTTC,CASSQDREGLETQYF
TRBJ2-1,TRBV29-1,many,NA,TGCAGCGTTGGCGGAAACAATGAGCAGTTCTTC,CSVGGNNEQFF
TRBJ2-3,TRBV3-1,NA,NA,TGTGCCAGCAGCCAAGATTTGGGGCGGGCAGATGCGCAGTATTTT,CASSQDLGRADAQYF
TRBJ1-1,TRBV7-6,few,TRBD1,TGTGCCAGCAGCCGGGGACAGATGAACACTGAAGCTTTCTTT,CASSRGQMNTEAFF
TRBJ2-7,TRBV27,NA,NA,TGTGCCAGTAGTTTAATCTGGAGCTCCTACAATGAGCAGTACTTC,CASSLIWSSYNEQYF
TRBJ2-1,TRBV19,NA,NA,TGTGCCAGTAGTACCTACTTGATCTACAATGAGCAGTTCTTC,CASSTYLIYNEQFF
TRBJ1-5,TRBV24-1,NA,NA,TGTGCCGCCAGTGTCTCCGGGGCCGGCAATCAGCCCCAGCATTTT,CAASVSGAGNQPQHF
TRBJ2-1,TRBV6-1,NA,NA,TGTGCCAGCACCACCGGGTGGGGTGATGAGCAGTTCTTC,CASTTGWGDEQFF
TRBJ2-7,TRBV6-5,many,TRBD1,TGTGCCATCAACCATCAGACCCCCAGGGGGTCCTACGAGCAGTACTTC,CAINHQTPRGSYEQYF
TRBJ1-4,TRBV4-1,few,TRBD1,TGCGCCAGCAGCCAAGGAACAGGGGGTATCGGCAATGAAAAACTGTTTTTT,CASSQGTGGIGNEKLFF
TRBJ1-6,TRBV5-1,NA,NA,TGCGCCAGCAGGGGGGCAGGGGATTCACCCCTCCACTTT,CASRGAGDSPLHF
TRBJ1-4,TRBV28,NA,NA,TGTGCCAGCAGTTTTAACGGCGCTGCAACTAATGAAAAACTGTTTTTT,CASSFNGAATNEKLFF
TRBJ2-7,TRBV20-1,many,TRBD2,TGCAGTGCTAGCCAGGGGAGTATAGCGGGGGCGGAAGAGCAGTACTTC,CSASQGSIAGAEEQYF
TRBJ1-1,TRBV27,few,NA,TGTGCCAGCAGTTCGGGACTCCAGGGTGTAGCTTTCTTT,CASSSGLQGVAFF
TRBJ2-3,TRBV29-1,many,TRBD1,TGCAGCGTTGGAGTCAGGGGGTCCCCAGAAGATACGCAGTATTTT,CSVGVRGSPEDTQYF
TRBJ2-1,TRBV20-1,few,TRBD2,TGCAGTGTCCCGGGACTAGCGGGAAGCAGTGAGCAGTTCTTC,CSVPGLAGSSEQFF
TRBJ2-3,TRBV27,few,TRBD2,TGTGCCAGCTCTCTTGCGGGACTAGCGGGGGGTCTTGAAGGAGATACGCAGTATTTT,CASSLAGLAGGLEGDTQYF
TRBJ1-4,TRBV12-3/TRBV12-4,NA,NA,TGTGCCATCAGCCGTTCCCGACAGGTTGGGGATGAAAAACTGTTTTTT,CAISRSRQVGDEKLFF
TRBJ2-4,TRBV6-6,NA,NA,TGTGCCAGCACCGGACTTGCCGATCGAAACATTCAGTACTTC,CASTGLADRNIQYF
TRBJ2-3,TRBV6-6,few,NA,TGTGCCAGCAGTTACTCCTCCGGCACAGATACGCAGTATTTT,CASSYSSGTDTQYF
TRBJ2-1,TRBV12-3/TRBV12-4,NA,TRBD2,TGTGCCAGCAGTTTAGCGCAGGGGGCTAGCGGGAGTGGGGTCAATGAGCAGTTCTTC,CASSLAQGASGSGVNEQFF
TRBJ1-2,TRBV10-3,few,NA,TGTGCCATCAGTGAGTCGGAGTACTATGGCTACACCTTC,CAISESEYYGYTF
TRBJ2-7,TRBV12-5,NA,NA,TGTGCTAGTGGGACGGAAAGGGACGAGCAGTACTTC,CASGTERDEQYF
TRBJ1-3,TRBV6-6,NA,NA,TGTGCCAGCAGTTCAGGCACCTACTCTGGAAACACCATATATTTT,CASSSGTYSGNTIYF
TRBJ2-3,TRBV2,NA,NA,TGTGCCAGCAGTGAAGAGTCGGGCGGGGTTAGCACAGATACGCAGTATTTT,CASSEESGGVSTDTQYF
TRBJ1-4,TRBV6-5,NA,NA,TGTGCCAGCAGTTACGGGGGAGCCCGGAGGGAAAAACTGTTTTTT,CASSYGGARREKLFF
TRBJ1-6,TRBV4-1,NA,TRBD1,TGCGCCAGCAGCCAAGGAGGGGGCACACTCAGGGGATCACCCCTCCACTTT,CASSQGGGTLRGSPLHF
TRBJ1-1,TRBV7-2,NA,NA,TGTGCCAGCAGCTCCTCGACAGGCGGCGTCTCTGAAGCTTTCTTT,CASSSSTGGVSEAFF
TRBJ2-6,TRBV9,few,NA,TGTGCCAGCAGCGTAGTATTAGCGGCCGGGGCCAACGTCCTGACTTTC,CASSVVLAAGANVLTF